The 10 T cell receptor beta chains listed next were all sequenced from one sample in a study of blood T cell repertoires in COVID-19. The repertoire was sequenced with immunoSEQ multiplex PCR; TCRdb's copy has only in-frame clones and lacks some. The repertoire includes 330,000 or so clones, over 75% of them detected once, and about 1.9% sits in the top ten. Material for sequencing was PBMCs or T cells enriched from blood (not recorded which). These receptors originate from a man aged 35 to 55 in a cohort exposed to, infected with or recovered from COVID-19 (not recorded which).

The V call is TRBV3-1 (or the pseudogene TRBV3-2), the J call TRBJ2-1; 7 nucleotides match TRBD1. This CDR3 is built from 15 residues. From germline, CDR1 is LGHDT and CDR2 YNNKEL (reference sequence). Trimming took 4 bases from V and 6 from J; bases not matched to a gene: 9. Here the CDR3 DNA reads TGTGCCAGCAGCCCCCGCCAGGGGGTTAGCAATGAGCAGTTCTTC. Protein: CASSPRQGVSNEQFF.

The chain recombines TRBV30 with TRBJ2-5; the match to TRBD1 covers 8 bases. CDR3 size: 14 residues. Germline CDR1 GTSNPN, CDR2 SVGIG (reference sequence). V lost 0 bases and J lost 4; bases outside the gene matches: 4. Here the CDR3 DNA reads TGTGCCTGGAGTGTCCAGGGGGCAGGAGAGACCCAGTACTTC. Its translation is CAWSVQGAGETQYF.

V and J are TRBV5-1 and TRBJ2-4; D is possibly TRBD2 (6 bases). The CDR3 spans 16 residues. V was trimmed by 3 bases and J by 0 bases, leaving 13 bases between them. CDR1 is SGHRS and CDR2 is YFSETQ in the germline V gene. For the CDR3, the DNA is TGCGCCAGCAGCTCGCATAGCGGAATAGCCAAAAACATTCAGTACTTC. Its translation: CASSSHSGIAKNIQYF. Full variable domain (rest looked up from reference TRBV5-1 and TRBJ2-4): KAGVTQTPRYLIKTRGQQVTLSCSPISGHRSVSWYQQTPGQGLQFLFEYFSETQRNKGNFPGRFSGRQFSNSRSEMNVSTLELGDSALYLCASSSHSGIAKNIQYFGAGTRLSVL.

The genes are TRBV27 and TRBJ2-7; 9 positions agree with TRBD1. V lost 6 bases, J lost 2 bases, and 8 bases stayed unmatched. The CDR3 covers 15 residues. The germline CDR1 and CDR2 sequences are MNHEY and SMNVEV (reference sequence). Here the CDR3 DNA reads TGTGCCAGCAGCTTCACCGGGACAGGGCCCTACGAGCAGTACTTC. Its protein product is CASSFTGTGPYEQYF.

This chain uses TRBV19 with TRBJ1-6, with no clear D. Germline V CDR1 and CDR2: LNHDA, SQIVND (reference sequence). CDR3 length: 15 amino acids. The V end lost 7 bases, the J end lost 0 bases, and 10 bases lay between the germline ends. The CDR3 reads CASKFDFSYNSPLHF. CDR3 DNA sequence: TGTGCCAGTAAATTCGACTTCTCCTATAATTCACCCCTCCACTTT.

The chain is built from TRBV9 and TRBJ1-1, with D perhaps TRBD1 (5 bases). V was cut by 4 bases and J by 3 bases, with 28 bases left in between. The CDR3 is 19 residues long. Germline V gene lookup returns CDR1 SGDLS and CDR2 YYNGEE. The CDR3 reads CASSPWGGGPRRIYTEAFF. CDR3 coding DNA: TGTGCCAGCAGCCCTTGGGGGGGAGGGCCTCGGCGGATCTACACTGAAGCTTTCTTT.

The J gene is TRBJ2-7, the V gene TRBV29-1, with 7 bases identical to TRBD1. Germline V CDR1 and CDR2: SQVTM, ANQGSEA. The CDR3 has 14 residues. With V trimmed by 1 base and J by 7 bases, 10 bases remained unmatched. DNA of the CDR3: TGCAGCGTTGAAGGGGGACAGCTCGGACGGGAGCAGTACTTC. This sequence encodes CSVEGGQLGREQYF.

A single count supports this clone. This rearrangement joins TRBV7-8 to TRBJ2-2; 10 bases line up with TRBD2. CDR3 length equals 17 residues. Germline values: CDR1 SGHVS, CDR2 FQNEAQ. J gave up 7 bases and V 1 base, and 9 bases lay outside the gene matches. The CDR3 protein is CASSLGGSGRFIGELFF. The CDR3 nucleotides are TGTGCCAGCAGCTTAGGGGGTAGCGGGAGGTTTATCGGGGAGCTGTTTTTT.

V is TRBV27 and J is TRBJ2-4; D call uncertain. The CDR3 sequence is 13 residues long. CDR1 and CDR2 (germline): MNHEY, SMNVEV (reference sequence). V was cut by 6 bases and J by 7 bases, with 13 bases left in between. The CDR3 reads CASSFDGGNIQYF. The CDR3 coding sequence is TGTGCCAGCAGCTTCGATGGTGGCAACATTCAGTACTTC.

The V and J genes are TRBV6-4 and TRBJ2-1; 9 bases are shared with TRBD2. Germline V CDR1 and CDR2: MRHNA, SNTAGT. CDR3 size: 14 residues. V was pared by 6 bases and J by 5 bases, with 5 bases of the junction left unmatched. This chain's CDR3 is CASRGLANDNEQFF. The CDR3 DNA follows: TGTGCCAGCAGGGGACTAGCAAACGACAATGAGCAGTTCTTC.